This T cell receptor (beta chain) stems from a study of OX40 agonist ivuxolimab in advanced cancers. The wider study: Ivuxolimab was administered intravenously to patients at 0.01 to 10 mg/kg every 2 weeks.

In regard to this clone: Its target is not known.

Points from the study as a whole: Partial responders dosed at 0.1-3.0 mg/kg displayed clonal expansion ranking among the lowest.

The assay was immunoSEQ multiplex PCR, and TCRdb's table has in-frame clones only and misses some. Among around 25,000 clones, about four fifths were seen once, and the ten largest hold around 12%. The CDR3 is 15 residues long. Trimming shortened V by 5 bases and J by 0 bases, and 11 bases separated the two germline ends. In germline, CDR1 is SGHVS, CDR2 FQNEAQ. The receptor's source is an adult with an advanced solid tumor such as melanoma, head and neck, liver or kidney cancer. Sequenced here: CD4+ or CD8+ T cells sorted from blood, sampled in a trial of the OX40 agonist ivuxolimab. The genes are TRBV7-8 and TRBJ1-3; no firm D call. The CDR3 sequence is CASSPGQSSGNTIYF. Written as DNA, the CDR3 is TGTGCCAGCAGCCCCGGGCAGAGCTCTGGAAACACCATATATTTT.